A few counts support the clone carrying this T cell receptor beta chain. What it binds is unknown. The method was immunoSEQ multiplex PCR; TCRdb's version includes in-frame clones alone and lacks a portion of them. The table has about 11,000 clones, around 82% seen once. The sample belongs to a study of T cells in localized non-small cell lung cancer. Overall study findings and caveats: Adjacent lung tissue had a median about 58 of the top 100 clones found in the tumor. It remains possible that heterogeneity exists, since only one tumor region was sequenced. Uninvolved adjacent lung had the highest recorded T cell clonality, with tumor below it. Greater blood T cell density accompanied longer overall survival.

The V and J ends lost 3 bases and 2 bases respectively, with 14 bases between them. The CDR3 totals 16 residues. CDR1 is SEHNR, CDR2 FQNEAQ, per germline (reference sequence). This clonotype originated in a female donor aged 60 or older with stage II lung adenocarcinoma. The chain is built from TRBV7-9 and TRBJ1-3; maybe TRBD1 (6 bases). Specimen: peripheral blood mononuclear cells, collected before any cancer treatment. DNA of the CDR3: TGTGCCAGCAGCTTCCCGCCCCGACAGGCTGGAAACACCATATATTTT. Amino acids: CASSFPPRQAGNTIYF. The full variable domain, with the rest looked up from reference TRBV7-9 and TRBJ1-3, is DTGVSQNPRHKITKRGQNVTFRCDPISEHNRLYWYRQTLGQGPEFLTYFQNEAQLEKSRLLSDRFSAERPKGSFSTLEIQRTEQGDSAMYLCASSFPPRQAGNTIYFGEGSWLTVV.